The clone carrying this T cell receptor (beta chain) was found a few times. The source of the sample is a study of T cells in Graves' hyperthyroidism and ophthalmopathy. RNA transcripts served as the template for amplifying TCR beta CDR3 regions. The study used the HTBI primer set for a first-round RT-PCR of the TCR CDR3. TCRdb used MiXCR to reprocess the multiplex PCR reads, holding one entry per CDR3 protein. Found here are hundreds of thousands of distinct CDR3 sequences, just under 20% of them singletons; the top ten hold about 50%. The CDR3 is 16 amino acids. The germline gives CDR1 ENHRY, CDR2 SYGVKD. With 5 bases clipped from V and 10 bases from J, the junction kept 13 bases outside the gene matches.

The clonotype originates from a man between 35 and 55 years old with Graves' ophthalmopathy. The sequenced material came from blood. The genes are TRBV10-3 and TRBJ2-1; TRBD2 aligns across 11 bases. Here the CDR3 DNA reads TGTGCCATCAGTCCCGGGACTAGCGGAGGGAGCCGAGAGCAGTTCTTC. This encodes CAISPGTSGGSREQFF.